The clone carrying this T cell receptor beta chain has only a few counts. The antigen remains unidentified. Preparing the TCRbeta library involved the use of unique molecular identifiers. TCRdb reanalysed the PCR reads using MiXCR and keeps one entry per CDR3 protein. This table holds 580,000 or so distinct CDR3 sequences, more than 20% found once. Looked up from germline, CDR1 is SGHDT and CDR2 is YYEEEE. The CDR3 is made up of 18 amino acids. V lost 4 bases, J lost 4 bases, and 14 bases stayed unmatched. The data stem from a study of T-cell reconstitution after alpha-beta-depleted transplantation in children. Regarding the study as a whole: The authors attributed T-cell counts and diversity one year after transplant mostly to newly produced T cells.

The sequence was collected from a boy younger than two who had a stem cell transplant for acute myeloid leukemia, so the T cells may come from the graft donor. This chain joins TRBV5-6 and TRBJ1-2, with TRBD1 matching 12 bases. Specimen: PBMCs, mostly from graft donor cells, collected 360 days after TCRalphabeta/CD19-depleted stem cell transplant. The CDR3 region has the DNA TGTGCCAGCAGCCCTACGGGGACAGGGGGCGTTGAAAGCTATGGCTACACCTTC. Translation: CASSPTGTGGVESYGYTF.